Listed below are T cell receptor beta chains from one sample, sequenced in a study of T cell repertoires in cytomegalovirus infection. TCRdb used MiXCR to reprocess the reads, holding one entry per CDR3 protein. This sample has about 320,000 distinct CDR3 sequences; around 9.5% occur once, and the top ten carry about 3.9%. Input material: PBMCs. These receptors all stem from a human donor in good health (CMV status not recorded). Some clones in this sample may be carry-over from other donors' samples. CDR3s include the opening cysteine and the closing phenylalanine or tryptophan. A D gene is named only where the DNA matches it firmly. Clone sizes are given selectively: once, few, many, or a class where the clone is expanded.

NA	TRBV6-2/TRBV6-3	many	TRBJ2-1	CASSYSTEEGEQFF	TGTGCCAGCAGTTACTCGACCGAAGAGGGTGAGCAGTTCTTC
TRBD1	TRBV20-1	NA	TRBJ1-5	CSASRQGGNQPQHF	TGCAGTGCTTCCAGACAGGGAGGCAATCAGCCCCAGCATTTT
TRBD2	TRBV12-3/TRBV12-4	many	TRBJ2-5	CASSPRRTRGETQYF	TGTGCCAGCAGTCCACGGCGGACTAGAGGCGAGACCCAGTACTTC
TRBD1	TRBV5-6	many	TRBJ1-2	CASSTDRVRPFDTF	TGTGCCAGCAGCACGGACAGGGTACGGCCGTTCGACACCTTC
NA	TRBV12-3/TRBV12-4	few	TRBJ2-1	CASSLGVGDEQFF	TGTGCCAGCAGTTTGGGCGTCGGGGATGAGCAGTTCTTC
TRBD1	TRBV5-6	many	TRBJ1-5	CASSSTPDRGQPQHF	TGTGCCAGCAGCTCTACCCCGGACAGGGGACAGCCCCAGCATTTT
NA	TRBV7-3	few	TRBJ2-6	CASSLGPISGANVLTF	TGTGCCAGCAGCTTAGGTCCGATCTCTGGGGCCAACGTCCTGACTTTC
TRBD1	TRBV25-1	few	TRBJ1-1	CASRGVGGTGMSEAFF	TGTGCCAGCAGGGGGGTAGGCGGGACAGGGATGTCCGAAGCTTTCTTT
TRBD1	TRBV20-1	few	TRBJ1-2	CSARDWDRAGYTF	TGCAGTGCTAGAGACTGGGACAGGGCTGGCTACACCTTC
NA	TRBV7-9	many	TRBJ2-3	CASSLGGITDTQYF	TGTGCCAGCAGCTTAGGTGGGATCACAGATACGCAGTATTTT
TRBD1	TRBV6-8	few	TRBJ2-7	CASRAGTGTYEQYF	TGTGCCAGCAGGGCCGGGACAGGGACCTACGAGCAGTACTTC
NA	TRBV11-3	few	TRBJ2-3	CASSFRSGGSTDTQYF	TGTGCCAGCAGCTTTCGTTCAGGCGGCAGCACAGATACGCAGTATTTT
NA	TRBV4-3	NA	TRBJ1-2	CASSQDSGLGYTF	TGCGCCAGCAGCCAAGATTCCGGGCTCGGCTACACCTTC
NA	TRBV5-1	NA	TRBJ2-1	CASSLDITRTYNEQFF	TGCGCCAGCAGCTTGGATATAACCAGGACCTACAATGAGCAGTTCTTC
TRBD1	TRBV4-1	NA	TRBJ1-5	CASSQVTGNQPQHF	TGTGCCAGCAGCCAAGTGACAGGGAATCAGCCCCAGCATTTT
NA	TRBV7-2	many	TRBJ1-4	CASSLNGEKLFF	TGTGCCAGCAGCTTAAACGGTGAAAAACTGTTTTTT
NA	TRBV28	NA	TRBJ2-2	CASSHLTPNTGELFF	TGTGCCAGCAGCCACTTGACACCGAACACCGGGGAGCTGTTTTTT
NA	TRBV25-1	NA	TRBJ1-4	CASSESGRINEKLFF	TGTGCCAGCAGTGAATCCGGCAGAATTAATGAAAAACTGTTTTTT
NA	TRBV7-6	few	TRBJ1-5	CASSLGEAVQPQHF	TGTGCCAGCAGCTTAGGTGAGGCGGTTCAGCCCCAGCATTTT
NA	TRBV6-2/TRBV6-3	NA	TRBJ1-5	CASSIRTDWGQPQHF	TGTGCCAGCAGTATCCGGACGGATTGGGGTCAGCCCCAGCATTTT
NA	TRBV7-6	many	TRBJ2-6	CASSLASGSGANVLTF	TGTGCCAGCAGCCTCGCGTCAGGGTCCGGGGCCAACGTCCTGACTTTC
NA	TRBV4-1	few	TRBJ2-3	CASSQDRVGTDTQYF	TGCGCCAGCAGCCAAGATAGGGTTGGCACAGATACGCAGTATTTT
NA	TRBV28	few	TRBJ1-2	CASRDSPYGYTF	TGTGCCAGCAGGGACAGCCCCTATGGCTACACCTTC
NA	TRBV28	NA	TRBJ1-1	CASRPGHTEAFF	TGTGCCAGCAGGCCGGGACACACTGAAGCTTTCTTT
TRBD2	TRBV7-6	NA	TRBJ2-2	CASSLVGGRASGELFF	TGTGCCAGCAGCTTAGTCGGCGGGAGGGCGTCCGGGGAGCTGTTTTTT
NA	TRBV7-3	few	TRBJ2-6	CASSVQGGTGANVLTF	TGTGCCAGCAGCGTCCAGGGCGGGACTGGGGCCAACGTCCTGACTTTC